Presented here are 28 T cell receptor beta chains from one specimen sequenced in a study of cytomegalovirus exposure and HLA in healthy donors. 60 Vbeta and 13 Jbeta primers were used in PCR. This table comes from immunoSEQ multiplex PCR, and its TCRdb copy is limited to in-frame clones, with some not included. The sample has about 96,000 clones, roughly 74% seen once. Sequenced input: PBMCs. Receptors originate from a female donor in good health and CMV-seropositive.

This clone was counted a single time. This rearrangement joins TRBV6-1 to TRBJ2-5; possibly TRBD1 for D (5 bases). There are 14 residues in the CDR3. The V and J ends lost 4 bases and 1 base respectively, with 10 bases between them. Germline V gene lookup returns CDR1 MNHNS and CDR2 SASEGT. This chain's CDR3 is CASSGTPIQETQYF. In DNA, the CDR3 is TGTGCCAGCAGTGGGACACCCATCCAAGAGACCCAGTACTTC.

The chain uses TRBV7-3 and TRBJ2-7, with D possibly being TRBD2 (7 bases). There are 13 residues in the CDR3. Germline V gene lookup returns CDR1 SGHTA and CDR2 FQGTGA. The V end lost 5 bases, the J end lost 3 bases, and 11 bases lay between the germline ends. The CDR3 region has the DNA TGTGCCAGCAGCGGACAGCGGGGCTACGAGCAGTACTTC. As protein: CASSGQRGYEQYF.

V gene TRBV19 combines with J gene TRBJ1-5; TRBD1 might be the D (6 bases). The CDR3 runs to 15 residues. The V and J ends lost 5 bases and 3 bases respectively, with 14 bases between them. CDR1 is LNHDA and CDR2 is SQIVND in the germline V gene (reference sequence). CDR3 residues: CASSPPGTTNQPQHF. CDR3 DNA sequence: TGTGCCAGTAGTCCTCCCGGGACAACCAATCAGCCCCAGCATTTT. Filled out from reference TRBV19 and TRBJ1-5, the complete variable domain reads DGGITQSPKYLFRKEGQNVTLSCEQNLNHDAMYWYRQDPGQGLRLIYYSQIVNDFQKGDIAEGYSVSREKKESFPLTVTSAQKNPTAFYLCASSPPGTTNQPQHFGDGTRLSIL.

CDR3 protein: CASSIAPGSYEQFF. Here the CDR3 DNA reads TGTGCCAGTAGTATAGCCCCGGGATCCTATGAGCAGTTCTTC. The V and J genes are TRBV19 and TRBJ2-1; TRBD2 might be the D (5 bases). Trimming cost V 1 base and J 8 bases, with 12 bases left between them. Germline V CDR1 and CDR2: LNHDA, SQIVND (reference sequence). This CDR3 has 14 residues.

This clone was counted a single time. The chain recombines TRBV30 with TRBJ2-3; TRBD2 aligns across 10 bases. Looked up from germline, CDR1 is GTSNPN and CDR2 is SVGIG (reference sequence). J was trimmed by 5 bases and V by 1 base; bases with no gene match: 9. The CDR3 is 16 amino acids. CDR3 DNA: TGTGCCTGGAGTGGTAATGGAGCGGGGGGGAGAGATACGCAGTATTTT. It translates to CAWSGNGAGGRDTQYF.

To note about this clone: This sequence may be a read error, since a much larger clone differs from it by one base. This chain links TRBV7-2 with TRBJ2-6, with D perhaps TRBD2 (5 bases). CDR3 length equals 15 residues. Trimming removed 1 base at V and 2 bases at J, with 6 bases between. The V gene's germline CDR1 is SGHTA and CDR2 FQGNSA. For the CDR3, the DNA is TGTGCCAGCAGCTTAGTCGGGACTGGGGCCAACGTCCTGACTTTC. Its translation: CASSLVGTGANVLTF.

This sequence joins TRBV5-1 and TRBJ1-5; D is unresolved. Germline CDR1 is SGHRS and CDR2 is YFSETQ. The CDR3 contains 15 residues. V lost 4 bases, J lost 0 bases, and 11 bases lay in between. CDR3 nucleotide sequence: TGCGCCAGCAGCGAGCTCGGGGTTAGCAATCAGCCCCAGCATTTT. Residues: CASSELGVSNQPQHF.

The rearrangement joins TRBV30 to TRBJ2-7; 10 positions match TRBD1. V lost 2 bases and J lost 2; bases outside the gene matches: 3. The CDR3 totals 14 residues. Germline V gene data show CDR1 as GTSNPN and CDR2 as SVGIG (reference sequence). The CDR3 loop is CAWSPGQGAYEQYF. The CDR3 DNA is TGTGCCTGGAGTCCCGGACAGGGGGCCTACGAGCAGTACTTC.

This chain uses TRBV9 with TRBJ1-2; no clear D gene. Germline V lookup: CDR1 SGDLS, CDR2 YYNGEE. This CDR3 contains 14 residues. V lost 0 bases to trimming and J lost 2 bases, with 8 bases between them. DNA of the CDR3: TGTGCCAGCAGCGTAGGTTCCGGGAACTATGGCTACACCTTC. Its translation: CASSVGSGNYGYTF.

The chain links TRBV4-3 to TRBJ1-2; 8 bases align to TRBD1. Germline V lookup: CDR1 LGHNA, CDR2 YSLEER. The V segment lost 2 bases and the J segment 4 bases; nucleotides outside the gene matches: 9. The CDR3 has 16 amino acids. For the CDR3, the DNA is TGCGCCAGCAGCCAACACCGCCAGGGGGCCGGCTATGGCTACACCTTC. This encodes CASSQHRQGAGYGYTF.

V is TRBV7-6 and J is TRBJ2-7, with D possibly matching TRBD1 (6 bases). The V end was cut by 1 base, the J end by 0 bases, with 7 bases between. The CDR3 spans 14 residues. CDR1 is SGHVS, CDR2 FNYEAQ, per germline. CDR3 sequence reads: CASSLGGPSYEQYF. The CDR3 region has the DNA TGTGCCAGCAGCTTAGGGGGGCCCTCCTACGAGCAGTACTTC.

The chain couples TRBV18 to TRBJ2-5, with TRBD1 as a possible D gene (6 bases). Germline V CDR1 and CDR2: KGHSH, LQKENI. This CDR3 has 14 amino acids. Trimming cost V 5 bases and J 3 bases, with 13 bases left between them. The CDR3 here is CASSSGQPKETQYF. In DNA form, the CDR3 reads TGTGCCAGCTCATCAGGACAGCCCAAAGAGACCCAGTACTTC.

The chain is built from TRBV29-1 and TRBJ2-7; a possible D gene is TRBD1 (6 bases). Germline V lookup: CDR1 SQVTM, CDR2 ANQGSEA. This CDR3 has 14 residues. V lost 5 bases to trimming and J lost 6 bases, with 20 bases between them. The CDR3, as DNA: TGCAGCGTTTCTTCCTCCCGGGACACCCTCGAGCAGTACTTC. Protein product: CSVSSSRDTLEQYF.

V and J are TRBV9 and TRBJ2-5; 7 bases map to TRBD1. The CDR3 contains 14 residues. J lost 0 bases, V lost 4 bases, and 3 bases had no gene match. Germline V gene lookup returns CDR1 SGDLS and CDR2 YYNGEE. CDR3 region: CASSPGQNQETQYF. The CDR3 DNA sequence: TGTGCCAGCAGCCCGGGACAGAACCAAGAGACCCAGTACTTC.

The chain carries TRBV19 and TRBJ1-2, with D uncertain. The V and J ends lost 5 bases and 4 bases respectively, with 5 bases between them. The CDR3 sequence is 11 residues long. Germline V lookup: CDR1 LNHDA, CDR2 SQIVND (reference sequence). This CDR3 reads CASSPSYGYTF. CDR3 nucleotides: TGTGCCAGTAGTCCCTCCTATGGCTACACCTTC. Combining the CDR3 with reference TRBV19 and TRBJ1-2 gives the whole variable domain DGGITQSPKYLFRKEGQNVTLSCEQNLNHDAMYWYRQDPGQGLRLIYYSQIVNDFQKGDIAEGYSVSREKKESFPLTVTSAQKNPTAFYLCASSPSYGYTFGSGTRLTVV.

CDR3 protein: CASSAGQGAVQPQHF. The CDR3 DNA sequence: TGTGCCAGCAGTGCGGGACAGGGGGCAGTTCAGCCCCAGCATTTT. The V call is TRBV6-5, the J call TRBJ1-5; 12 bases fit TRBD1. This CDR3 comprises 15 residues. V lost 5 bases to trimming and J lost 6 bases; unmatched junction nucleotides: 5. The germline CDR1 and CDR2 sequences are MNHEY and SVGAGI.

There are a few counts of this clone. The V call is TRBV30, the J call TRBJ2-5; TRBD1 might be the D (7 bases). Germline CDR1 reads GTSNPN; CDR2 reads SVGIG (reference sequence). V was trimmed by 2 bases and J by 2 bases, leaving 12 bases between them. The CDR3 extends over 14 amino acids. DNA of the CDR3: TGTGCCTGGAGTAAGACAGGGAGGCAAGAGACCCAGTACTTC. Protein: CAWSKTGRQETQYF.

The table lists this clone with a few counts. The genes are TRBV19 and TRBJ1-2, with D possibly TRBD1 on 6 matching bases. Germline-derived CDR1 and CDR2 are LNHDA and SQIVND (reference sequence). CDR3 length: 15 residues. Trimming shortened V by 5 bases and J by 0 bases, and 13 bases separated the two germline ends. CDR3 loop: CASSSGAPANYGYTF. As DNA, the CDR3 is TGTGCCAGTAGTTCAGGGGCTCCAGCTAACTATGGCTACACCTTC.

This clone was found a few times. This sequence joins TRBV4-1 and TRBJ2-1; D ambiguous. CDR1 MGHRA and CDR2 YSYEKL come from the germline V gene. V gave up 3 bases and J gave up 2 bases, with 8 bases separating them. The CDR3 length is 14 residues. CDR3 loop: CASSHALTYNEQFF. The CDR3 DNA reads TGCGCCAGCAGCCACGCGCTTACCTACAATGAGCAGTTCTTC.

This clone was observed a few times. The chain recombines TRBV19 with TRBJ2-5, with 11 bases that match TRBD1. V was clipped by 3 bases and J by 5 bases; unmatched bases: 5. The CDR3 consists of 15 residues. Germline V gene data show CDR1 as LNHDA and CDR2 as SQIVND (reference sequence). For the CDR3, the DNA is TGTGCCAGTAGTATCGGGACAGGGGGATTGGAGACCCAGTACTTC. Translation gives CASSIGTGGLETQYF.

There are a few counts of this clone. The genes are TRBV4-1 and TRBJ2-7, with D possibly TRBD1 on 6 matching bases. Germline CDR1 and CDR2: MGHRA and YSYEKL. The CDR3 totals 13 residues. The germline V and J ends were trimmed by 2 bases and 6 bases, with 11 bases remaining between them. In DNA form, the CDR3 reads TGCGCCAGCAGCCAACCAGGGGTCCGCGAGCAGTACTTC. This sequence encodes CASSQPGVREQYF.

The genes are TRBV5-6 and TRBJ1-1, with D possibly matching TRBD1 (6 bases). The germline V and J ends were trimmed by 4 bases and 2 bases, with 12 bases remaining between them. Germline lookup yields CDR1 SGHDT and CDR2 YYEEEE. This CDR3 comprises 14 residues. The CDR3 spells CASSRTDSNTEAFF. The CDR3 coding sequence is TGTGCCAGCAGCCGGACGGACAGTAACACTGAAGCTTTCTTT.

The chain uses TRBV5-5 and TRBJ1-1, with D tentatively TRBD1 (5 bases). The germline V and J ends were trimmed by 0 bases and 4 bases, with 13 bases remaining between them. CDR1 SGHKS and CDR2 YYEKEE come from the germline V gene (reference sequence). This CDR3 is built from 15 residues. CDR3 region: CASSLAGTRGTEAFF. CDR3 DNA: TGTGCCAGCAGCTTGGCTGGGACTCGAGGCACTGAAGCTTTCTTT.

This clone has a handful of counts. CDR3 nucleotides: TGTGCCAGCAGCCTAACCCCGGGACTAGCAGAGACCCAGTACTTC. Translation: CASSLTPGLAETQYF. The genes are TRBV5-4 and TRBJ2-5, with 9 bases lining up with TRBD2. The CDR3 runs to 15 residues. The ends lost 4 bases at V and 4 bases at J; junction bases unmatched: 8. Germline-derived CDR1 and CDR2 are SGHNT and YYREEE (reference sequence).

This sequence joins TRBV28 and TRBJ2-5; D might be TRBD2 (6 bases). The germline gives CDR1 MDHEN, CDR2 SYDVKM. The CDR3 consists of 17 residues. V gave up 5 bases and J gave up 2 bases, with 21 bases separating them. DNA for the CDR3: TGTGCCAGCAGTGGTGGAACGGGAGCACCCCTTCAAGAGACCCAGTACTTC. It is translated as CASSGGTGAPLQETQYF.

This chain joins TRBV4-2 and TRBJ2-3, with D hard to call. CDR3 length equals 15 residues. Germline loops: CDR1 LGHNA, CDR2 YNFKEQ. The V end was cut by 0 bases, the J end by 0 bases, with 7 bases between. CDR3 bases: TGTGCCAGCAGCCAAGAGGGCAGTAGCACAGATACGCAGTATTTT. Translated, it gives CASSQEGSSTDTQYF.

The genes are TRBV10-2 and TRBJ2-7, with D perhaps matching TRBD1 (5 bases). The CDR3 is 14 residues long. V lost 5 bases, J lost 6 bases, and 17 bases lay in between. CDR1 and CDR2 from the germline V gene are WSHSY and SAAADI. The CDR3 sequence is CASSRQGSLGEQYF. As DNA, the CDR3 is TGCGCCAGCAGTCGCCAGGGATCCCTAGGCGAGCAGTACTTC.

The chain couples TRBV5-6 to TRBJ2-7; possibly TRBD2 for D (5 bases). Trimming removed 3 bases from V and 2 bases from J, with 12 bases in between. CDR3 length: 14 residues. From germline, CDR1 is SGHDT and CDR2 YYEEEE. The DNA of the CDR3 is TGTGCCAGCAGCTCTACAGAGGGAACCTACGAGCAGTACTTC. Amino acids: CASSSTEGTYEQYF.